This T cell receptor beta chain was observed in a study of T cells in narcolepsy. General observations from the study: HCRT-specific and TRIB2-specific autoreactive clonotypes appeared among same-patient CSF and blood CD4+ clonotypes. No autoreactive T cell clone sequences appeared in some memory CD4+ repertoires. Healthy controls reportedly lacked the autoreactive clonotypes serially found in patients' blood.

Data came from immunoSEQ multiplex PCR; TCRdb stores just in-frame clones and leaves some out. This table has under 35,000 clones, around 83% appearing once. Trimming took 5 bases from V and 0 from J; bases not matched to a gene: 7. Germline-derived CDR1 and CDR2 are LNHDA and SQIVND (reference sequence). The CDR3 runs 17 residues. For this clone: Its specificity is not known.

The receptor was isolated from a human donor in good health. This rearrangement joins TRBV19 to TRBJ2-3; TRBD2 matches at 11 bases. Specimen: memory (CD45RA-) CD4+ T cells from blood. Here the CDR3 reads CASSRASGGSSTDTQYF. DNA for the CDR3: TGTGCCAGTAGTCGGGCTAGCGGGGGGAGTAGCACAGATACGCAGTATTTT.